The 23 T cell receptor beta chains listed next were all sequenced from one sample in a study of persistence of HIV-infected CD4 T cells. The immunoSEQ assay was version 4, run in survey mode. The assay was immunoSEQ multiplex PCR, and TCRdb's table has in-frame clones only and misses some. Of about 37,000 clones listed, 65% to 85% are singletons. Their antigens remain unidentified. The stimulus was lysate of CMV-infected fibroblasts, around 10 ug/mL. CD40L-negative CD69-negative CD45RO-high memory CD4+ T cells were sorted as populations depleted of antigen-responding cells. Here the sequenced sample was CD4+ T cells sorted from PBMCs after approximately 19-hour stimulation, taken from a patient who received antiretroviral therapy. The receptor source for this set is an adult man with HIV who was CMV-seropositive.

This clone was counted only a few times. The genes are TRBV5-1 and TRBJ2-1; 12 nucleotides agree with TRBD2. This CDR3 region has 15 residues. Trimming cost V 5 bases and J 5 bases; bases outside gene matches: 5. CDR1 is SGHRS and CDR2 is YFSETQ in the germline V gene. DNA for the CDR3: TGCGCCAGCAGTTATGGACTAGCGGGGAACAATGAGCAGTTCTTC. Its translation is CASSYGLAGNNEQFF.

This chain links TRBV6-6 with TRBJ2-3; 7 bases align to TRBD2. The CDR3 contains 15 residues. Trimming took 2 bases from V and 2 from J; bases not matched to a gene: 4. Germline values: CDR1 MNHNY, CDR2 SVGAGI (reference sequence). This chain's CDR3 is CASSYRAGFTDTQYF. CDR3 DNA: TGTGCCAGCAGTTACCGAGCGGGGTTCACAGATACGCAGTATTTT.

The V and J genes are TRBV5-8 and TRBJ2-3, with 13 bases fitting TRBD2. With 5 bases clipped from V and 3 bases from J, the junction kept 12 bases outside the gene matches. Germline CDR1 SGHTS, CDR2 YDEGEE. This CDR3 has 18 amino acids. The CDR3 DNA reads TGTGCCAGCAGTCGTCCCGGGACTAGCGGGGCTAGTACAGATACGCAGTATTTT. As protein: CASSRPGTSGASTDTQYF.

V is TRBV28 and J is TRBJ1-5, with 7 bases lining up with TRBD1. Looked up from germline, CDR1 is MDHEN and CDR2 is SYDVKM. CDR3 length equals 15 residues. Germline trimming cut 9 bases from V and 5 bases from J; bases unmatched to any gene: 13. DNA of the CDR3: TGTGCCAGTCGTCTAGGGGGCTCATCATATCAGCCCCAGCATTTT. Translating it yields CASRLGGSSYQPQHF.

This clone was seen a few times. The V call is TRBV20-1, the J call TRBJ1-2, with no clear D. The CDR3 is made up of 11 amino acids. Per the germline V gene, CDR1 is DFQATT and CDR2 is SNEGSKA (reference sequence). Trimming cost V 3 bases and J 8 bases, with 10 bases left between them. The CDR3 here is CSARYIPGYTF. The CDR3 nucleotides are TGCAGTGCTAGGTATATACCCGGCTACACCTTC.

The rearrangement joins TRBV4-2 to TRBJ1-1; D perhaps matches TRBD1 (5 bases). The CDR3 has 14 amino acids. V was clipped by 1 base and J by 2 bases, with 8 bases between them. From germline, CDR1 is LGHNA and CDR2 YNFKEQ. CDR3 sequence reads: CASSQGRVNTEAFF. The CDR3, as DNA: TGTGCCAGCAGCCAAGGCAGGGTTAACACTGAAGCTTTCTTT.

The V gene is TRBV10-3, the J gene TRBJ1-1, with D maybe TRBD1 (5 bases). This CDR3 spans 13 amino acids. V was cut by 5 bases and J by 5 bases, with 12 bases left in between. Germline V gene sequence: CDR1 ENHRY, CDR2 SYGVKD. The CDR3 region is CAISQGVETEAFF. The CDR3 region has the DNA TGTGCCATCAGTCAGGGTGTAGAAACTGAAGCTTTCTTT.

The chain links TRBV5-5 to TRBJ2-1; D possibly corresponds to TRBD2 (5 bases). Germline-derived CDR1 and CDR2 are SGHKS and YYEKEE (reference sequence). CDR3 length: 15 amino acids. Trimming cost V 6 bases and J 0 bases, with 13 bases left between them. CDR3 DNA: TGTGCCAGCAACCGAGGGATTAGCTCCTACAATGAGCAGTTCTTC. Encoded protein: CASNRGISSYNEQFF.

The CDR3 region has the DNA TGTGCCAGTAGTATTTTCGGGGAGCAGGGAAAACTGTTTTTT. This codes for CASSIFGEQGKLFF. The chain uses TRBV19 and TRBJ1-4, with D tentatively TRBD1 (5 bases). Trimming left V 3 bases short and J 10 bases short, with 15 bases between. This CDR3 comprises 14 residues. The germline gives CDR1 LNHDA, CDR2 SQIVND (reference sequence).

CDR3 region: CASSSPGRTLYGYTF. The CDR3 DNA sequence: TGTGCCAGCAGTTCCCCCGGGAGGACTCTCTATGGCTACACCTTC. V gene TRBV6-1 combines with J gene TRBJ1-2; D is unresolved. V lost 5 bases and J 4 bases, leaving 17 bases between the germline ends. CDR1 and CDR2 from the germline V gene are MNHNS and SASEGT. This CDR3 has 15 residues.

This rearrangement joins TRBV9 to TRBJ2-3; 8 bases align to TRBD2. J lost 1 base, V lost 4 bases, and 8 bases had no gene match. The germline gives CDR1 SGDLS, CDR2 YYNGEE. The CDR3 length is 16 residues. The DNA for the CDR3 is TGTGCCAGCAGCTCTAGCGGGCTAGCGGGCACAGATACGCAGTATTTT. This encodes CASSSSGLAGTDTQYF.

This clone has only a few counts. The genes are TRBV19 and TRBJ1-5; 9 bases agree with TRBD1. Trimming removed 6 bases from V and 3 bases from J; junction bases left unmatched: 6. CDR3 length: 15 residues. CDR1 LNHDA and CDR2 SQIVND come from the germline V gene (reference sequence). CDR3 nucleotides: TGTGCCAGTAGCCGGGACAGGGCAGACAATCAGCCCCAGCATTTT. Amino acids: CASSRDRADNQPQHF.

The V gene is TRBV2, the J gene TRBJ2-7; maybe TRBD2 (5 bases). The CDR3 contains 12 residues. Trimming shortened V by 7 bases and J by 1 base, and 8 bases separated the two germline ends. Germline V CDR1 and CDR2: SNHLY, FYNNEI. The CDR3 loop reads CASKRTSYEQYF. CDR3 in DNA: TGTGCCAGCAAGAGGACTTCCTACGAGCAGTACTTC.

Here the CDR3 DNA reads TGTGCCAGTAGTACGTCCCCCCGGGGTGGCTACACCTTC. As protein: CASSTSPRGGYTF. The chain has TRBV19 and TRBJ1-2; no reliable D call. The ends were cut back, 4 bases at V and 7 bases at J, with 13 bases in the middle. The CDR3 runs 13 residues. Per the germline V gene, CDR1 is LNHDA and CDR2 is SQIVND (reference sequence).

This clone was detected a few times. CDR3: CASSSGLAGITGELFF. In DNA, the CDR3 is TGTGCCAGCAGCTCGGGACTAGCGGGGATCACCGGGGAGCTGTTTTTT. The chain recombines TRBV5-5 with TRBJ2-2, with 13 bases fitting TRBD2. The CDR3 loop spans 16 amino acids. J was trimmed by 4 bases and V by 3 bases; bases with no gene match: 3. Germline V lookup: CDR1 SGHKS, CDR2 YYEKEE (reference sequence).

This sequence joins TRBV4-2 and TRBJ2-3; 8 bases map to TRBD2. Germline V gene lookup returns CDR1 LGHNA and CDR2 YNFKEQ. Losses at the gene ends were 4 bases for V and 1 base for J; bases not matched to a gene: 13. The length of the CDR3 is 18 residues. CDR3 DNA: TGTGCCAGCAGCCCTAGCTTACGGCGGGGGGTTCGCACAGATACGCAGTATTTT. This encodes CASSPSLRRGVRTDTQYF.

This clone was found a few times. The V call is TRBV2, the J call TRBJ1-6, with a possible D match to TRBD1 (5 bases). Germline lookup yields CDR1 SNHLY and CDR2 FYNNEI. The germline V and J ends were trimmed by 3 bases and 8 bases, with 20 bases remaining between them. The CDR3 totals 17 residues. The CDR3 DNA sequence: TGTGCCAGCAGTGATCTCTGGGGCGGGGAGTTAGATTCACCCCTCCACTTT. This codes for CASSDLWGGELDSPLHF.

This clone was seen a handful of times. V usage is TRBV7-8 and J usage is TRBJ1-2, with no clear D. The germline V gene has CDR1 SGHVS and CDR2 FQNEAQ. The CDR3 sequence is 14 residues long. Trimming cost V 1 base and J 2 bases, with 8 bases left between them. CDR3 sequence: CASSLVPGNYGYTF. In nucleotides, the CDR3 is TGTGCCAGCAGCTTAGTTCCCGGGAACTATGGCTACACCTTC. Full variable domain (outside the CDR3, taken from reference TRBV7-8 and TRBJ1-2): GAGVSQSPRYKVAKRGQDVALRCDPISGHVSLFWYQQALGQGPEFLTYFQNEAQLDKSGLPSDRFFAERPEGSVSTLKIQRTQQEDSAVYLCASSLVPGNYGYTFGSGTRLTVV.

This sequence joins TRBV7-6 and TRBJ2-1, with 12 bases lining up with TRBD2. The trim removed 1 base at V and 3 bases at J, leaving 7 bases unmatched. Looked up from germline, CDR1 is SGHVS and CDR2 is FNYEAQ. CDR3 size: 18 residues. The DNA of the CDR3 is TGTGCCAGCAGCTTAGGACTAGCGGGGGAGTATGTCTACAATGAGCAGTTCTTC. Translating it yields CASSLGLAGEYVYNEQFF.

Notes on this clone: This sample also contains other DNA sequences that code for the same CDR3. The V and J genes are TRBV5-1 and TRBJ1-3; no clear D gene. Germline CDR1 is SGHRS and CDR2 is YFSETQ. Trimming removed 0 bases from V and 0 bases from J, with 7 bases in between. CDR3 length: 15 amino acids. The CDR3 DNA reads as TGCGCCAGCAGCTTGGATGGGAGCTCTGGAAACACCATATATTTT. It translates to CASSLDGSSGNTIYF.

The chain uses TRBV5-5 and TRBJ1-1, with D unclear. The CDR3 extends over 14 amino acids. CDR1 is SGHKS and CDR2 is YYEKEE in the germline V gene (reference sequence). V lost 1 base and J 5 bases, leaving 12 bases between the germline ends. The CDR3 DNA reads TGTGCCAGCAGCTTGCAAGTTGGAGGGACTGAAGCTTTCTTT. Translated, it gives CASSLQVGGTEAFF.

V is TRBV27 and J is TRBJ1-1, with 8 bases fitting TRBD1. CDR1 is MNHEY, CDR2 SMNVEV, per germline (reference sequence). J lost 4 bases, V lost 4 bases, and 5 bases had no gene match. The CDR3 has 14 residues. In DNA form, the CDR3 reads TGTGCCAGCAGTTACAGGGGGACAAGCACTGAAGCTTTCTTT. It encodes CASSYRGTSTEAFF.

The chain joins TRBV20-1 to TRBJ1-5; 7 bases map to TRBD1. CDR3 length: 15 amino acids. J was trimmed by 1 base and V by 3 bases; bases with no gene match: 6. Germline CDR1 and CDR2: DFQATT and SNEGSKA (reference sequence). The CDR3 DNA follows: TGCAGTGCTAGTGAGACAGGGCCAAGCAATCAGCCCCAGCATTTT. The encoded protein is CSASETGPSNQPQHF.